The 17 T cell receptor beta chains reported below all come from one sample, sequenced in a study of T cell clonality in common variable immunodeficiency (dated by TCRdb to the mid-2010s). Receptor libraries were prepared by the immunoSEQ multiplex PCR assay. TCRdb's version of the immuneACCESS table is confined to in-frame rearrangements and falls short of the full clone set. An unresolved V gene accounts for under half of the shortfall where checked; the remainder is of unknown origin. The sample counts some 60,000 clones, each observed more than once. The biggest ten clones account for 1.6% of the sample. The sequenced sample consisted of peripheral blood mononuclear cells. All receptors derive from a person aged 18 to 70 in good health.

For this clone: With the read ending 3 residues before the CDR3 end, the germline J gene is used to fill in that end. The chain uses TRBV7-3 and TRBJ2-1; 10 bases are a match to TRBD2. The J segment lost 7 bases and the V segment lost 3 bases, leaving 12 bases of the junction unmatched. The germline CDR1 and CDR2 sequences are SGHTA and FQGTGA. The CDR3 has 17 amino acids. The DNA read from the CDR3 is TGTGCCAGCAGCTTTGGGGGAGCTAGCGGGAGTTCGAATGAG. Residues: CASSFGGASGSSNE. In full, the CDR3 reads CASSFGGASGSSNEQFF.

As for this clone: Sequencing ends 3 residues short of the CDR3 end; the germline J gene provides the rest. This chain links TRBV11-1 with TRBJ2-2, with a tentative D call TRBD1 (5 bases). Germline V CDR1 and CDR2: SGHAT, FQDESV (reference sequence). The CDR3 extends over 14 amino acids. V gave up 1 base and J gave up 5 bases, with 8 bases separating them. CDR3 loop: CASSLGQTTGELFF. CDR3 bases read: TGTGCCAGCAGCTTAGGACAGACTACCGGGGAG.

In this sample, this clone turned up many times. The read is 3 residues too short to cover the CDR3 end, so that end is filled in from the germline J gene. This sequence joins TRBV7-9 and TRBJ1-2; D is possibly TRBD1 (5 bases). This CDR3 has 14 amino acids. CDR1 and CDR2 from the germline V gene are SEHNR and FQNEAQ (reference sequence). V was clipped by 1 base and J by 7 bases, with 13 bases between them. CDR3 DNA, as far as it was read: TGTGCCAGCAGCTTAGGGGGCGCTGGCTTTGGC. It specifies CASSLGGAGFG. The full-length CDR3 reads as CASSLGGAGFGYTF.

This clone occurred many times. The CDR3 end is not reached by the read, which stops 3 residues before it; the germline J gene fills it in. The rearrangement links TRBV6-1 to TRBJ2-7; D may be TRBD1 (5 bases). Germline CDR1 reads MNHNS; CDR2 reads SASEGT. Trimming removed 4 bases from V and 1 base from J, with 14 bases in between. This CDR3 spans 15 amino acids. The DNA read from the CDR3 is TGTGCCAGCAGTGCCCAATCAGGGCGATCCTACGAG. Protein product: CASSAQSGRSYE. In full, the CDR3 is CASSAQSGRSYEQYF.

This clone was observed at least ten times. The sequenced fragment ends 3 residues before the CDR3 boundary, so the rest is inferred from the germline J gene. V usage is TRBV5-6 and J usage is TRBJ2-4; D gene ambiguous. This CDR3 has 14 residues. The germline gives CDR1 SGHDT, CDR2 YYEEEE. The germline V and J ends were trimmed by 0 bases and 5 bases, with 9 bases remaining between them. The CDR3 DNA, read in part, is TGTGCCAGCAGCTTGGCCGGTGTCGAAAACATT. This translates into CASSLAGVENI. The whole CDR3 sequence reads CASSLAGVENIQYF.

Comment on this clone: The read gets to within 3 residues of the CDR3 end, and the germline J gene fills in the rest. The rearrangement joins TRBV25-1 to TRBJ1-6; possibly TRBD1 for D (5 bases). CDR1 is MGHDK, CDR2 SYGVNS, per germline. The V end lost 7 bases, the J end lost 4 bases, and 8 bases lay between the germline ends. The CDR3 is 13 amino acids. CDR3 DNA, as far as it was read: TGTGCCAGCAAAGGACAATATAATTCACCC. It yields the protein CASKGQYNSP. The full CDR3 is CASKGQYNSPLHF.

There are many counts of this clone. The read ends 3 residues shy of where the CDR3 ends; the end is completed using the germline J gene. The chain combines TRBV5-1 with TRBJ2-6, with 11 bases that match TRBD2. The V segment lost 2 bases and the J segment 4 bases; nucleotides outside the gene matches: 8. Germline V gene sequence: CDR1 SGHRS, CDR2 YFSETQ. The CDR3 is made up of 18 amino acids. The sequenced CDR3 bases are TGCGCCAGCAGCTTTTTACTAGCGGGAGATTCCGGGGCCAACGTC. Its translation: CASSFLLAGDSGANV. The complete CDR3 reads CASSFLLAGDSGANVLTF. Full variable domain (missing parts from reference TRBV5-1 and TRBJ2-6): KAGVTQTPRYLIKTRGQQVTLSCSPISGHRSVSWYQQTPGQGLQFLFEYFSETQRNKGNFPGRFSGRQFSNSRSEMNVSTLELGDSALYLCASSFLLAGDSGANVLTFGAGSRLTVL.

This clone was counted ten times or more. The sequenced fragment ends 3 residues before the CDR3 boundary, so the rest is inferred from the germline J gene. The chain is built from TRBV20-1 and TRBJ1-4; TRBD1 is a possible D gene (6 bases). This CDR3 has 16 residues. Germline loops: CDR1 DFQATT, CDR2 SNEGSKA (reference sequence). V was pared by 1 base and J by 4 bases, with 16 bases between. The CDR3 spells CSARGGQGNYNEKLFF. The CDR3 DNA, read in part, is TGCAGTGCTAGAGGGGGACAAGGGAATTATAATGAAAAA.

Ten or more counts support this clone. The observed sequence ends 3 residues before the CDR3 terminus, with the missing tail filled in from the germline J gene. The chain links TRBV28 to TRBJ2-2, with TRBD2 matching over 9 bases. Germline CDR1 MDHEN, CDR2 SYDVKM. The V gene end was trimmed by 3 bases and the J gene end by 8 bases; junction bases not matched to a gene: 13. This CDR3 is 17 amino acids long. CDR3 sequence: CASSLYPLPSGKGELFF. The covered CDR3 bases are TGTGCCAGCAGTTTGTATCCCCTTCCTAGCGGGAAAGGGGAG.

This clone was seen ten or more times. The CDR3 end is not reached by the read, which stops 3 residues before it; the germline J gene fills it in. The chain combines TRBV2 with TRBJ2-2; D uncertain. Germline CDR1 is SNHLY and CDR2 is FYNNEI. The CDR3 length is 12 residues. V was clipped by 6 bases and J by 6 bases, with 8 bases between them. CDR3 region: CASRRQPGELFF. The part of the CDR3 DNA that was read is TGTGCCAGCAGGAGGCAACCCGGGGAG.

This clone was seen ten or more times. The read stops 3 residues short of the end of the CDR3; the missing end is completed from the germline J gene. This rearrangement joins TRBV6-2 or TRBV6-3 to TRBJ2-7; 7 bases fit TRBD1. CDR3 length equals 15 residues. V dropped 4 bases and J dropped 4; count of bases not matched to a gene: 10. Germline lookup yields CDR1 MNHEY and CDR2 SVGEGT. The CDR3 DNA, read in part, is TGTGCCAGCAGTTTAACAGGGGCCCTCGGGTACGAG. Its protein is CASSLTGALGYE. The whole CDR3 is CASSLTGALGYEQYF.

This clone was observed at least ten times. Read coverage stops 3 residues before the CDR3 terminus; the germline J gene supplies the remainder. The chain recombines TRBV5-1 with TRBJ2-5; no clear D gene. Germline-derived CDR1 and CDR2 are SGHRS and YFSETQ. The germline V and J ends were trimmed by 4 bases and 5 bases, with 18 bases remaining between them. This CDR3 is 15 amino acids long. The CDR3 sequence is CASSAYSPRTETQYF. The CDR3 DNA, read in part, is TGCGCCAGCAGCGCCTACTCCCCCCGAACGGAGACC. Full variable domain (outside the CDR3, taken from reference TRBV5-1 and TRBJ2-5): KAGVTQTPRYLIKTRGQQVTLSCSPISGHRSVSWYQQTPGQGLQFLFEYFSETQRNKGNFPGRFSGRQFSNSRSEMNVSTLELGDSALYLCASSAYSPRTETQYFGPGTRLLVL.

At least ten counts were recorded for this clone. The CDR3 goes on 3 residues after the read ends, and that part is filled in from the germline J gene. The chain has TRBV28 and TRBJ1-1, with D possibly TRBD1 on 6 matching bases. The CDR3 spans 14 residues. Germline CDR1 reads MDHEN; CDR2 reads SYDVKM. Deletions cut 5 bases from V and 1 base from J, with 11 bases between. Incomplete CDR3 DNA: TGTGCCAGCAGTGTAAGGGGGTGGAACACTGAA. It yields the protein CASSVRGWNTE. The whole CDR3 protein is CASSVRGWNTEAFF.

This clone was seen ten or more times. Read coverage stops 3 residues before the CDR3 terminus; the germline J gene supplies the remainder. The V gene is TRBV30, the J gene TRBJ2-3, with no clear D. This CDR3 has 14 amino acids. V was pared by 0 bases and J by 0 bases, with 7 bases between. CDR1 is GTSNPN, CDR2 SVGIG, per germline (reference sequence). The CDR3 bases that were read are TGTGCCTGGAGTGTCTTAGGGAGCACAGATACG. Amino acids: CAWSVLGSTDT. The whole CDR3 sequence is CAWSVLGSTDTQYF.

In this sample, this clone turned up a few times. The CDR3 end lies 3 residues beyond the end of the read and is filled in from the germline J gene. The chain uses TRBV18 and TRBJ2-7, with D perhaps matching TRBD1 (6 bases). The CDR3 length is 14 residues. The V and J ends lost 5 bases and 0 bases respectively, with 11 bases between them. Germline CDR1 is KGHSH and CDR2 is LQKENI. CDR3 DNA, as far as it was read: TGTGCCAGCTCAGGGACACAGAGCTCCTACGAG. Translating it yields CASSGTQSSYE. The CDR3 in its entirety is CASSGTQSSYEQYF.

This clone came up many times. Coverage ceases 3 residues before the CDR3 finishes, and the germline J gene fills in the end. The chain uses TRBV2 and TRBJ2-2, with D perhaps matching TRBD2 (6 bases). The germline V gene encodes CDR1 SNHLY and CDR2 FYNNEI. The CDR3 runs to 15 residues. The germline V and J ends were trimmed by 8 bases and 5 bases, with 18 bases remaining between them. The CDR3: CASGRGRYSTGELFF. Incomplete CDR3 DNA: TGTGCCAGCGGGCGGGGACGGTACTCTACCGGGGAG.

The table lists this clone with a few counts. Read data end 3 residues before the CDR3 end; the end is taken from the germline J gene. V is TRBV2 and J is TRBJ2-5; 8 bases line up with TRBD1. The CDR3 extends over 13 amino acids. V shed 8 bases and J 5 bases; nucleotides not matched to a gene: 7. The germline CDR1 and CDR2 sequences are SNHLY and FYNNEI. The covered CDR3 bases are TGTGCCAGCGGTAAAACAGGGGGGGAGACC. As protein: CASGKTGGET. The entire CDR3 protein is CASGKTGGETQYF. Complete variable domain (other parts from reference TRBV2 and TRBJ2-5): EPEVTQTPSHQVTQMGQEVILRCVPISNHLYFYWYRQILGQKVEFLVSFYNNEISEKSEIFDDQFSVERPDGSNFTLKIRSTKLEDSAMYFCASGKTGGETQYFGPGTRLLVL.